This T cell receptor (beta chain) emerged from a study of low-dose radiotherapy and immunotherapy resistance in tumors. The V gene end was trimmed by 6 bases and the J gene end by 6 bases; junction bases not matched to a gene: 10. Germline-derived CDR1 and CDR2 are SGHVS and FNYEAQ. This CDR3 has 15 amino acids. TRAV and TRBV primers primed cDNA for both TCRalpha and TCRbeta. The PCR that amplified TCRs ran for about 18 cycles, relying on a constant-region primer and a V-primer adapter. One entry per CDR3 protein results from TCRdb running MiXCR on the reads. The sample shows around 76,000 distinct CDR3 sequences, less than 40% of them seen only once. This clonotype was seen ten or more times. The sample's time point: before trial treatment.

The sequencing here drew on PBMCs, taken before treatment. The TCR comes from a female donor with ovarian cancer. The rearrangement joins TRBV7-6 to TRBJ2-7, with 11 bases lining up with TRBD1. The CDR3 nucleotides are TGTGCCAGCAGAACGGGGCCGGGACAGGGGGGCGAGCAGTACTTC. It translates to CASRTGPGQGGEQYF.